This TCR beta chain was found in a study of molecular identifiers for immune sequencing clone quantification (dated by TCRdb to 2017 to 2018). Broadly, across the study: For a replicate experiment, RNA from around 20,000 or 99,000 naive CD8 T cells was divided into five aliquots, of which four were sequenced. The study was a methods study using CD8 T cells to benchmark molecular-identifier clustering-based TCR repertoire sequencing (MIDCIRS) and TCR RNA copy counting.

Library preparation was by PCR. Sequencing was carried out with a NextSeq 500. Bulk TCR libraries were generated as previously described, with the TCR primers listed in Table S5 used. Purification of total RNA was performed with the Qiagen AllPrep DNA/RNA kit. Reads from multiple sequencing runs of the same library were pooled before analysis. As for the original processing: Reads were retained only if the reads had an exact TCR constant sequence, and the retained reads were trimmed to 150 nt and grouped according to their 12-nt molecular barcodes. Reads within each barcode group were sub-clustered using a 15% Levenshtein threshold, and quality-weighted consensus sequences were constructed for each RNA molecule. Non-functional sequences were filtered out, along with any lower-count sequence sitting one edit away from another sequence. Based on a fit of two negative binomial distributions, barcode sub-clusters having less than 20% of the maximum read count were discarded. The public reads were reprocessed in TCRdb via fastp at Q25 and MiXCR, keeping in-frame beta chains. Merged by CDR3 protein, the rows form single entries marked with the most common genes and DNA. What appears here as the V and J calls and clone size reflects TCRdb's work, not the paper's. Recorded for this sample are some 580,000 distinct CDR3 sequences; over 25% of them occurred a single time. About 0.78% of the sample comes from the top ten.

What the study reported, not specific to this receptor: In CMV-specific effector cells, clones with more than 20 RNA copies accounted for over 99% of molecules, whereas in naive cells such clones accounted for under 1%. Highly expanded clone sizes could be underestimated if identical TCR molecules share a barcode. About 3 recovered TCR RNA copies per cell were obtained by modeling, versus about ten by digital PCR, implying a capture efficiency of approximately 30%. When barcode sub-clustering was omitted, TCR diversity was inflated by chimeric consensus sequences, with chimeras reaching as high as 47%. A single cell's worth of spiked-in Jurkat TCR RNA was reported detectable even among 900,000 to 1,000,000 naive CD8 T cells. The naive libraries included spiked-in Jurkat TCR RNA (roughly 9 copies' worth), and this RNA is not part of the donor repertoire.

Here V drops 4 bases and J drops 12 bases, and the junction holds 22 bases not matched to any gene. The germline V gene supplies CDR1 KGHDR and CDR2 SFDVKD. Counted from cysteine to phenylalanine, this CDR3 has 18 amino acids. The only DNA kept is the CDR3, 54 bases in frame from the first base. Regarding this clonotype: Its antigen has not been determined. There are no base qualities to consult, and no much larger clone falls within one base.

Libraries of naive CD8 T cells were generated from about 21,000 to 970,000 sorted cells, with 10%, 30% or 50% of the purified RNA used. Naive CD8 T cells, defined as CD8+CD4-CCR7+CD45RA+, were FACS-sorted into RLT Plus buffer on a BD FACSAria II. To test detection sensitivity, Jurkat RNA equal to approximately ten TCR copies was added to samples of about 20,000-1,100,000 naive CD8 T cells. Enrichment of CD8 T cells was done with RosetteSep CD8+ T Cell Enrichment Cocktail plus Ficoll-Paque, and ACK red cell lysis came afterward. The V gene is TRBV24-1 and the J gene is TRBJ2-1; TRBD1 matches 8 bases in the middle. The sequencing input was naive CD8+ T cells from blood, with Jurkat cell RNA spiked in. Taken with the paper, the label for cell subset or site translates to: FACS-sorted CD8+CD4-CCR7+CD45RA+ naive T cells. The source of this sequence is a human donor in good health. Some libraries in this study had Jurkat cell RNA spiked in. The CDR3 has the sequence CATSDRADWTGKGDRQFF. The DNA sequence is TGTGCCACCAGTGACCGAGCCGATTGGACAGGGAAAGGGGATCGGCAGTTCTTC.